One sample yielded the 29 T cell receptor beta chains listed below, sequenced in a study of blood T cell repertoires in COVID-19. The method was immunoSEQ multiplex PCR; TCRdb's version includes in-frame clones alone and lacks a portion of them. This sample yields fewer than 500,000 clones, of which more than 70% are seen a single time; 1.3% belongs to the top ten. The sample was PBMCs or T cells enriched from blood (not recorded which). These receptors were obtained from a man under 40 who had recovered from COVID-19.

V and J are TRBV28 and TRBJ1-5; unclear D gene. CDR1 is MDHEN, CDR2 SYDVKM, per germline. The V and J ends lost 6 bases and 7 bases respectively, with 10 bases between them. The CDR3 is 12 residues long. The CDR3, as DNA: TGTGCCAGCAGCCACGCGGGGCAGCCCCAGCATTTT. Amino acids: CASSHAGQPQHF.

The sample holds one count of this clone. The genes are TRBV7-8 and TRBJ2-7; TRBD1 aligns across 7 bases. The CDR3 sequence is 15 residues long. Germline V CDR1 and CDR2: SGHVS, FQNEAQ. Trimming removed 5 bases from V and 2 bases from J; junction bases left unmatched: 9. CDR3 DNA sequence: TGTGCCAGCAGCCTACTAGACAGGGCCCCCTACGAGCAGTACTTC. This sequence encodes CASSLLDRAPYEQYF.

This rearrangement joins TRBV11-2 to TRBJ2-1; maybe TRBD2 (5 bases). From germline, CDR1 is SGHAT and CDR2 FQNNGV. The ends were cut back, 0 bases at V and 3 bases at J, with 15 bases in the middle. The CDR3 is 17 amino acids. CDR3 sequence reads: CASSLEGFGVFYNEQFF. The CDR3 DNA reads TGTGCCAGCAGCTTAGAAGGGTTCGGGGTTTTCTACAATGAGCAGTTCTTC.

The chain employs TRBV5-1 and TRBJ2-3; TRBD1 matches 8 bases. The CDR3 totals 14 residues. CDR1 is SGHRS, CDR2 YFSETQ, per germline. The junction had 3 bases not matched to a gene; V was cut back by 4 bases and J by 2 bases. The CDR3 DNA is TGCGCCAGCAGCATGGGACAGGACACAGATACGCAGTATTTT. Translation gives CASSMGQDTDTQYF.

The CDR3 DNA reads as TGTGCCAGCAGCAAGACGCAGGGTTCGTCCCACGAGCAGTACTTC. It yields the protein CASSKTQGSSHEQYF. The chain links TRBV6-5 to TRBJ2-7; weak D call: TRBD1 (5 bases). CDR1 MNHEY and CDR2 SVGAGI come from the germline V gene. Trimming stripped 6 bases from V and 5 bases from J, with 20 bases between. This CDR3 has 15 amino acids.

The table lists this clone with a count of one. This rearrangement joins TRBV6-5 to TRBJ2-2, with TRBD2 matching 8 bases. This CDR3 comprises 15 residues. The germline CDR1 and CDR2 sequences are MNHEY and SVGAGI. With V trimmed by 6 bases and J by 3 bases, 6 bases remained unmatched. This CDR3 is CASRPGGRYTGELFF. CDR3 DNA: TGTGCCAGCAGGCCGGGGGGGCGGTACACCGGGGAGCTGTTTTTT.

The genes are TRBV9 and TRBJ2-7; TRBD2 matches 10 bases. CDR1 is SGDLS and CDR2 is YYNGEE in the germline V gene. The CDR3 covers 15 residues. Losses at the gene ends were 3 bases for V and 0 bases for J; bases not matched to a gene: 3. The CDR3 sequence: CASSAGTSVSYEQYF. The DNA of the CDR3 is TGTGCCAGCAGCGCCGGGACTAGCGTCTCCTACGAGCAGTACTTC. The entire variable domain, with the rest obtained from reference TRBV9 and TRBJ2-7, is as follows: DSGVTQTPKHLITATGQRVTLRCSPRSGDLSVYWYQQSLDQGLQFLIQYYNGEERAKGNILERFSAQQFPDLHSELNLSSLELGDSALYFCASSAGTSVSYEQYFGPGTRLTVT.

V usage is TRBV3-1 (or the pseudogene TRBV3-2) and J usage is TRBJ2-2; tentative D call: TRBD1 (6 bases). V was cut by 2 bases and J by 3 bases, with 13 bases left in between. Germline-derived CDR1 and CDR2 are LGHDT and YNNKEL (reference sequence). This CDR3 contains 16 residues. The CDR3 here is CASSQPQGQYTGELFF. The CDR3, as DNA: TGTGCCAGCAGCCAACCCCAGGGGCAATACACCGGGGAGCTGTTTTTT.

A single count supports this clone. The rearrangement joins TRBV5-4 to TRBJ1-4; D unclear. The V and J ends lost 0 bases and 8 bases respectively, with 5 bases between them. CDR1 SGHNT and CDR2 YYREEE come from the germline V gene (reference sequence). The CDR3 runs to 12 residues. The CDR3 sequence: CASSLAGEKLFF. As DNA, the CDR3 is TGTGCCAGCAGCTTGGCGGGGGAAAAACTGTTTTTT. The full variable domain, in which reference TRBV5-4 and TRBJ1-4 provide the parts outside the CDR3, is ETGVTQSPTHLIKTRGQQVTLRCSSQSGHNTVSWYQQALGQGPQFIFQYYREEENGRGNFPPRFSGLQFPNYSSELNVNALELDDSALYLCASSLAGEKLFFGSGTQLSVL.

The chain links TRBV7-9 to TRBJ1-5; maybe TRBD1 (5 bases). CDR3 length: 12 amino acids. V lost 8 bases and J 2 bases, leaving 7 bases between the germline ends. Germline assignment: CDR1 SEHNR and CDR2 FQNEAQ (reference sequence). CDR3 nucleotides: TGTGCCAGCGGGGCTGGCAATCAGCCCCAGCATTTT. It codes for CASGAGNQPQHF.

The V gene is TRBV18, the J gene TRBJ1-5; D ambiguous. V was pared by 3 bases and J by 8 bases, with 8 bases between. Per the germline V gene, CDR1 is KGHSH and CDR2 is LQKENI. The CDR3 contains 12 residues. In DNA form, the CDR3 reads TGTGCCAGCTCACCGTCAAATGAGCCCCAGCATTTT. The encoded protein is CASSPSNEPQHF.

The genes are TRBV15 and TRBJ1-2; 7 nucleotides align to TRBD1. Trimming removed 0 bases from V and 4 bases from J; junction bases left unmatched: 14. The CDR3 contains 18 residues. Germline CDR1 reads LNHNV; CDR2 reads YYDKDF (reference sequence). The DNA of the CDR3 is TGTGCCACCAGCAGAGAAGAGGTCCTAAGGACAGGCCTCTATGGCTACACCTTC. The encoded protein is CATSREEVLRTGLYGYTF.

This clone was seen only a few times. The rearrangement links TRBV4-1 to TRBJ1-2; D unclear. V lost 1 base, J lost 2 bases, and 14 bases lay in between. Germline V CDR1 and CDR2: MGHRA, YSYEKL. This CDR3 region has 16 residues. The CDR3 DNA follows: TGCGCCAGCAGCCAAGCGAGGACTCCCTGGAACTATGGCTACACCTTC. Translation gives CASSQARTPWNYGYTF.

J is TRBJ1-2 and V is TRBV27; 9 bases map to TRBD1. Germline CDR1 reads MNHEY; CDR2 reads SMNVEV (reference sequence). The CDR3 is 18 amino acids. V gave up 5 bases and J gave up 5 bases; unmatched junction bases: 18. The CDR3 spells CASSKNAAGQGDSYGYTF. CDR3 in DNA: TGTGCCAGCAGTAAGAACGCAGCGGGACAGGGAGATTCATATGGCTACACCTTC.

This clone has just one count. The CDR3 bases are TGTGCCAGCAGAACAACAGGGGGCGCAGAGACCCAGTACTTC. This translates into CASRTTGGAETQYF. The chain combines TRBV7-2 with TRBJ2-5, with 9 bases matching TRBD1. Trimming at V came to 6 bases and at J to 4 bases, leaving 6 bases not matched to a gene. This CDR3 contains 14 residues. CDR1 is SGHTA, CDR2 FQGNSA, per germline.

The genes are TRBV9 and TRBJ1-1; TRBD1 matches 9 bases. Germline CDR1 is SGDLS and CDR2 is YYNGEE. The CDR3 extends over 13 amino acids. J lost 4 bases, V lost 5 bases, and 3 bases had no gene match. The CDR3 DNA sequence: TGTGCCAGCAGAGGACAGGGGACCACTGAAGCTTTCTTT. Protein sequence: CASRGQGTTEAFF. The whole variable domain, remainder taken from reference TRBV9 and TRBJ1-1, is DSGVTQTPKHLITATGQRVTLRCSPRSGDLSVYWYQQSLDQGLQFLIQYYNGEERAKGNILERFSAQQFPDLHSELNLSSLELGDSALYFCASRGQGTTEAFFGQGTRLTVV.

The CDR3 DNA is TGTGCCAGCAGCGGACAGGGGGCCTACTATGGCTACACCTTC. This translates into CASSGQGAYYGYTF. The chain is built from TRBV25-1 and TRBJ1-2, with 11 bases matching TRBD1. The germline V gene encodes CDR1 MGHDK and CDR2 SYGVNS. V shed 6 bases, J shed 3 bases, and the junction held 3 bases outside the gene matches. The CDR3 covers 14 residues.

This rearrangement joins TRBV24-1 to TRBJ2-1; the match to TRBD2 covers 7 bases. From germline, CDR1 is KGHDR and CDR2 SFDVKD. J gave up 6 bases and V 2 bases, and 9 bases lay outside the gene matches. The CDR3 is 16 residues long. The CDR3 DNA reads TGTGCCACCAGTGATTCAGCGGGCGGGAGATCCAATGAGCAGTTCTTC. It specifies CATSDSAGGRSNEQFF.

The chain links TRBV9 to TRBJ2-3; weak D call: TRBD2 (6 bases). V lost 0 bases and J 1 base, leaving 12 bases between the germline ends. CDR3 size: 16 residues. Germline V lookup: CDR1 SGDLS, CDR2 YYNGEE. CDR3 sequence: CASSVGGGSGTDTQYF. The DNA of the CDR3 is TGTGCCAGCAGCGTAGGTGGAGGGTCAGGCACAGATACGCAGTATTTT.

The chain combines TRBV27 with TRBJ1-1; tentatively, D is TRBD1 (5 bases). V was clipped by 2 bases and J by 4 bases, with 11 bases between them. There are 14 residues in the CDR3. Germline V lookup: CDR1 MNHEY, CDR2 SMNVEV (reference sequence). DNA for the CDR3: TGTGCCAGCAGTTTAATAGGAGGGGTCACTGAAGCTTTCTTT. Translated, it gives CASSLIGGVTEAFF.

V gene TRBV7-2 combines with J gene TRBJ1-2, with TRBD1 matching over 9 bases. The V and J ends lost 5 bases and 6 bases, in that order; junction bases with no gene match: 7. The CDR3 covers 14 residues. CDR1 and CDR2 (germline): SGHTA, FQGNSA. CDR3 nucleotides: TGTGCCAGCAGCCAATGGACAGGGGATAATGGCTACACCTTC. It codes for CASSQWTGDNGYTF.

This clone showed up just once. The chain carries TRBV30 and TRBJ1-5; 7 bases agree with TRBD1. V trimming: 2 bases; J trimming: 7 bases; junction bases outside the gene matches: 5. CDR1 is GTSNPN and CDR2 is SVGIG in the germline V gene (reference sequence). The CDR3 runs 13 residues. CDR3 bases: TGTGCCTGGAGTTTCGACAGGGCCCAGCCCCAGCATTTT. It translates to CAWSFDRAQPQHF.

The CDR3 nucleotides are TGTGCCAGTAGTATAGGAGGGACAGGGTACTACACCTTC. Amino acid sequence: CASSIGGTGYYTF. The gene calls are TRBV19 and TRBJ1-2, with 9 bases that match TRBD1. The germline V gene encodes CDR1 LNHDA and CDR2 SQIVND (reference sequence). The CDR3 has 13 amino acids. Trimming at V came to 1 base and at J to 10 bases, leaving 4 bases not matched to a gene.

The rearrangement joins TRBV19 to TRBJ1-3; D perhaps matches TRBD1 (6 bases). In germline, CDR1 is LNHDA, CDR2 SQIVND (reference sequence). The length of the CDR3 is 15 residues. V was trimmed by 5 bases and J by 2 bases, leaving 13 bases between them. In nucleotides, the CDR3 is TGTGCCAGTAGTCCCCGCGGGGGCACTGGAAACACCATATATTTT. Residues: CASSPRGGTGNTIYF.

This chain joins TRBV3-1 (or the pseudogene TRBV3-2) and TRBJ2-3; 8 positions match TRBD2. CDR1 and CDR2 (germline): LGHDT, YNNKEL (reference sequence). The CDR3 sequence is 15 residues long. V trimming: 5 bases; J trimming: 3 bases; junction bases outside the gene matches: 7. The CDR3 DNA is TGTGCCAGCAGCTACAGCGGGACTAGTACAGATACGCAGTATTTT. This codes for CASSYSGTSTDTQYF.

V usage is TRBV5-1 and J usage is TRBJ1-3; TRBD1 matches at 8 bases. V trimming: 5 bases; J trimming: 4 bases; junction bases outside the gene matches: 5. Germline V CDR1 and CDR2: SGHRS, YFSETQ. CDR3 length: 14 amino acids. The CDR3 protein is CASRSGQGGNTIYF. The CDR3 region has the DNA TGCGCCAGCAGATCCGGACAGGGAGGAAACACCATATATTTT.

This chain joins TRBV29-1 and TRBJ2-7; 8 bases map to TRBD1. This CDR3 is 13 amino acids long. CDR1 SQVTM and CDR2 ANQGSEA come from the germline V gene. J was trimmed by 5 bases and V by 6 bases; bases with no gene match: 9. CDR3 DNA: TGCAGCGTCAGCGTACAGGGGGACAACGAGCAGTACTTC. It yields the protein CSVSVQGDNEQYF.

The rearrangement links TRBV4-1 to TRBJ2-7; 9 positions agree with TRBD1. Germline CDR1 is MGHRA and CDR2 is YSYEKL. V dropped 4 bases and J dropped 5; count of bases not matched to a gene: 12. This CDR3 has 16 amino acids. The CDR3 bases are TGCGCCAGCAGCCCCACTCCCGGACAGGGGACTAACGAGCAGTACTTC. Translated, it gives CASSPTPGQGTNEQYF.

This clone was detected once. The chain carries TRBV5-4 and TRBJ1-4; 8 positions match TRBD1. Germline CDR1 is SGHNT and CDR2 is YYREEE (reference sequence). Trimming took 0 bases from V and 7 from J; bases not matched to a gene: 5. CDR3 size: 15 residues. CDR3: CASSLVGQASEKLFF. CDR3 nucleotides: TGTGCCAGCAGCTTGGTGGGACAGGCTAGTGAAAAACTGTTTTTT.